Listed here is a single T cell receptor (beta chain). No antigen is known for it. Per-base quality was not reported, and no clone a single base away is much larger than it. The CDR3 regions of human TCRbeta chains were analyzed by immunosequencing. The original pipeline was this. TCRs in the repertoires were matched against a reference library of SARS-CoV-2-specific TCRs that had been generated with the MIRA antigen-specificity platform. Breadth was defined as the fraction of unique TCRs that were SARS-CoV-2-associated, and depth was defined as the fraction of total T cells that were SARS-CoV-2-associated. Using the MIRA data, every spike-specific TCR was mapped to the spike region that the TCR reacted to and assigned to either a CD4 or a CD8 class. Log10-transformed breadth and depth values were compared by one-way ANOVA with Sidak's multiple comparisons tests. TCRdb provides this immuneACCESS table in a form limited to in-frame rearrangements. Some clones are lacking; in checked studies, under half of them reflect an unresolved V gene, and why the rest are absent is not known. Clonal size and the V and J genes are those of that table, whereas D and trimming came from the DNA. Present in this sample are 150,000 to 200,000 clones, more than 80% of which were seen just once. In total, the top ten clones hold about 4.2% of the sample.

This entry belongs to a study of T cell responses to AZD1222 COVID-19 vaccine (dated by TCRdb to the early 2020s). About the investigation overall: AZD1222 recipients whose second dose came at about 4 weeks and those whose second dose came at about 12 weeks were combined into one group, since spike-specific TCR depth and breadth did not differ between the two schedules. Trial participants were enrolled by age into subgroups of 18-55, 56-69 and 70-plus years, and about 150, 27 and 61 TCR-sequenced participants, respectively, were included in these subgroups. TCR sequencing covered over 230 trial participants: 200 to 220 given two doses of AZD1222 and 26 given two doses of MenACWY control vaccine.

The sample's time point, from its label and the paper: baseline before first vaccination. The vaccinee samples were drawn from two UK trials, COV001 and COV002, one of which was a single-blind randomized controlled phase 2/3 trial testing AZD1222 (ChAdOx1 nCoV-19) in healthy adults. For TCRbeta chain sequencing, PBMC samples were collected from trial participants at day 0 and at day 28 after the second dose. V loses 5 bases at its end and J loses 9 bases; junction bases beyond the gene matches: 8. CDR3 length: 13 amino acids, cysteine to phenylalanine. Kept here is only the CDR3 DNA, which spans 39 bases and is read in frame from base 1. CDR1 and CDR2 (SGHRS, YFSETQ) derive from the germline V gene. Points the paper makes about the study in general: A significant rise in spike-specific TCR breadth and depth was observed after two AZD1222 doses relative to day 0 and relative to MenACWY recipients. Most participants were white British and females outnumbered males, and the authors suggested that clonal diversity may have been underestimated. No day 14 peak-response samples were available, so repertoires were characterized only after the peak T cell response. The whole spike protein was spanned by vaccine-associated CD4 TCRs, and dominant responses were seen in regions 160-218 and 743-854. Reportedly, almost half of the unique spike-specific TCRs recognized epitopes lying outside the regions that are mutated in the B.1.351 and B.1.1.7 variants. Conclusions about previously exposed vaccinees were limited because only six AZD1222 recipients were SARS-CoV-2 seropositive at baseline. The 56-69-year group was small, and its depth increase did not reach significance, likely because of low power.

The chain joins TRBV5-1 to TRBJ1-5; 7 bases in the middle match TRBD1. The receptor comes from an adult in good health. Sequenced material: peripheral blood, taken on day 0 of AZD1222 vaccination. CDR3 sequence: CASRGGTEGPQHF. The sequenced DNA is TGCGCCAGCAGGGGAGGGACAGAGGGGCCCCAGCATTTT.